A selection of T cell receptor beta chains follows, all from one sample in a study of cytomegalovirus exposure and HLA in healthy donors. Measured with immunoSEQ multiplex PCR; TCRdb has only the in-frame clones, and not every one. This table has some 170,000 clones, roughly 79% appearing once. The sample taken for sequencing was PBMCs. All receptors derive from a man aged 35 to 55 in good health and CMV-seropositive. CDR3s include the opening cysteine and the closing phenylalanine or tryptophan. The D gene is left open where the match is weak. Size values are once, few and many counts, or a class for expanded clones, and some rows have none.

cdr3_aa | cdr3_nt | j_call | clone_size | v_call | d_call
CASRPGLAYEQYF | TGTGCCAGCAGACCGGGACTAGCTTACGAGCAGTACTTC | TRBJ2-7 | . | TRBV6-1 | TRBD2
CASTPAGANEQYF | TGTGCCAGCACGCCAGCGGGAGCGAACGAGCAGTACTTC | TRBJ2-7 | . | TRBV2 | TRBD2
CSVDGGRARTDTQYF | TGCAGCGTAGACGGCGGGAGGGCCAGGACAGATACGCAGTATTTT | TRBJ2-3 | . | TRBV29-1 | TRBD2
CASSLTLTGGETQYF | TGCGCCAGCAGCTTGACCCTTACAGGGGGGGAGACCCAGTACTTC | TRBJ2-5 | . | TRBV5-1 | TRBD1
CASSPGQYYNEQFF | TGTGCCAGTAGCCCTGGACAGTACTACAATGAGCAGTTCTTC | TRBJ2-1 | once | TRBV19 | .
CASSVLLAAYEQYF | TGTGCCAGCAGCGTCTTACTAGCGGCCTACGAGCAGTACTTC | TRBJ2-7 | . | TRBV9 | TRBD2
CASSLGTGNTDTQYF | TGTGCCAGCAGCTTAGGTACAGGGAACACAGATACGCAGTATTTT | TRBJ2-3 | . | TRBV28 | .
CASSIPVRNGFGANVLTF | TGTGCCAGTAGTATCCCCGTACGGAACGGGTTTGGGGCCAACGTCCTGACTTTC | TRBJ2-6 | . | TRBV19 | .
CASSLGQGQVGELFF | TGCGCCAGCAGCTTGGGACAGGGGCAGGTCGGGGAGCTGTTTTTT | TRBJ2-2 | . | TRBV5-1 | TRBD1
CASSLRGIQETQYF | TGCGCCAGCAGCTTGCGGGGAATCCAAGAGACCCAGTACTTC | TRBJ2-5 | . | TRBV5-1 | .
CASSLIARGGTEAFF | TGTGCCAGCAGCCTAATTGCACGGGGAGGGACTGAAGCTTTCTTT | TRBJ1-1 | . | TRBV27 | .
CASSLTSNTEAFF | TGTGCCAGCAGCTTAACATCGAACACTGAAGCTTTCTTT | TRBJ1-1 | . | TRBV7-9 | .
CASSIGGTGGLGYGYTF | TGTGCCAGTAGTATAGGGGGGACAGGGGGTCTCGGCTATGGCTACACCTTC | TRBJ1-2 | few | TRBV19 | TRBD1
CASTRTSGRETQYF | TGTGCCAGCACCAGGACTAGCGGGAGAGAGACCCAGTACTTC | TRBJ2-5 | . | TRBV6-6 | TRBD2
CASSPDPGAYGYTF | TGTGCCAGTAGTCCCGACCCCGGAGCTTATGGCTACACCTTC | TRBJ1-2 | once | TRBV19 | .
CASSQESSGKQYF | TGCGCCAGCAGCCAAGAATCCAGCGGGAAGCAGTACTTC | TRBJ2-7 | . | TRBV4-1 | TRBD2
CASSPRDTLGTEAFF | TGTGCCAGTAGTCCCCGGGACACACTGGGGACTGAAGCTTTCTTT | TRBJ1-1 | . | TRBV19 | .
CASSPRTSGKQAGEQFF | TGTGCCAGCAGCCCACGGACTAGCGGGAAACAGGCGGGTGAGCAGTTCTTC | TRBJ2-1 | . | TRBV9 | TRBD2
CASSRLAGGPGEQYF | TGTGCCAGCAGTCGTCTAGCGGGAGGGCCGGGTGAGCAGTACTTC | TRBJ2-5 | . | TRBV6-1 | TRBD2
CASSQIRDYSSYEQYF | TGTGCCAGCAGCCAGATCCGGGACTATAGCTCCTACGAGCAGTACTTC | TRBJ2-7 | . | TRBV7-9 | TRBD2
CASSLGGLTYNEQFF | TGTGCCAGCAGCTTAGGCGGTTTAACCTACAATGAGCAGTTCTTC | TRBJ2-1 | . | TRBV7-8 | .
CASSPRRNRNTEAFF | TGTGCCAGCAGTCCTCGGAGGAATAGGAACACTGAAGCTTTCTTT | TRBJ1-1 | . | TRBV6-6 | .
CASSLDWTSSSYNEQFF | TGTGCCAGCAGCTTAGATTGGACTTCAAGCTCCTACAATGAGCAGTTCTTC | TRBJ2-1 | . | TRBV11-1 | .
CASSPGQVLGYTF | TGTGCCAGCAGCCCTGGACAGGTTTTGGGCTACACCTTC | TRBJ1-2 | . | TRBV5-8 | TRBD1
CASKPMRGAGNTIYF | TGTGCCAGCAAACCCATGCGGGGGGCTGGAAACACCATATATTTT | TRBJ1-3 | . | TRBV27 | .
CASSEGAGGPLYEQYF | TGTGCCAGCAGTGAGGGGGCGGGAGGGCCTCTTTACGAGCAGTACTTC | TRBJ2-7 | . | TRBV6-4 | TRBD2
CASSLTQANYGYTF | TGTGCCAGCAGTTTGACCCAGGCTAACTATGGCTACACCTTC | TRBJ1-2 | . | TRBV27 | .
CASSLARATHEQYF | TGTGCCAGCAGCTTGGCCAGGGCAACCCACGAGCAGTACTTC | TRBJ2-7 | . | TRBV5-6 | .
CASSITVGGQGSDTQYF | TGTGCCAGTAGTATCACAGTTGGCGGACAGGGGTCAGATACGCAGTATTTT | TRBJ2-3 | . | TRBV19 | TRBD1
CASSQGQGAYEKLFF | TGTGCCAGCTCACAAGGACAGGGGGCGTATGAAAAACTGTTTTTT | TRBJ1-4 | few | TRBV18 | TRBD1
CASSLQREGGYNEQFF | TGTGCCAGCAGCTTGCAGCGGGAGGGTGGGTACAATGAGCAGTTCTTC | TRBJ2-1 | . | TRBV5-5 | TRBD2
CASSNFRGRNEKLFF | TGTGCCAGCAGTAACTTTAGAGGGAGGAACGAAAAACTGTTTTTT | TRBJ1-4 | . | TRBV6-6 | .
CASSGGQEQYF | TGTGCCAGCTCAGGGGGACAGGAGCAGTACTTC | TRBJ2-7 | . | TRBV18 | TRBD1
CASSLVTDREAFF | TGCGCCAGCTCCCTGGTGACCGACAGGGAAGCTTTCTTT | TRBJ1-1 | . | TRBV5-1 | .
CASSLEETQYF | TGCGCCAGCAGCCTAGAAGAGACCCAGTACTTC | TRBJ2-5 | . | TRBV5-1 | .
CASSPGVGNSGNTIYF | TGTGCCAGCAGCCCGGGGGTGGGGAACTCTGGAAACACCATATATTTT | TRBJ1-3 | few | TRBV7-9 | .
CATSRRTGGAAPGYTF | TGTGCCACCAGCAGAAGAACAGGGGGCGCCGCTCCTGGCTACACCTTC | TRBJ1-2 | . | TRBV15 | TRBD1
CASSVASRSSGNTIYF | TGTGCCAGCAGCGTAGCTTCCAGGTCCTCTGGAAACACCATATATTTT | TRBJ1-3 | . | TRBV9 | .
CASSLRSMETQYF | TGTGCCAGCAGCTTAAGGTCTATGGAGACCCAGTACTTC | TRBJ2-5 | few | TRBV7-3 | .
CAWSGVTDSSYNEQFF | TGTGCCTGGAGTGGCGTGACGGACAGCTCCTACAATGAGCAGTTCTTC | TRBJ2-1 | few | TRBV30 | .
CASVPGEYTEAFF | TGTGCCAGCGTTCCAGGGGAGTACACTGAAGCTTTCTTT | TRBJ1-1 | . | TRBV6-6 | .
CASSVGSGDENIQYF | TGTGCCAGCAGCGTAGGGTCCGGGGATGAAAACATTCAGTACTTC | TRBJ2-4 | . | TRBV9 | .
CAISVTGHKTHEQYF | TGTGCCATCAGTGTGACGGGACACAAAACCCACGAGCAGTACTTC | TRBJ2-7 | . | TRBV10-3 | .
CASSLPQIYNEQFF | TGTGCCAGCAGCTTGCCCCAGATCTACAATGAGCAGTTCTTC | TRBJ2-1 | . | TRBV7-2 | .
CASSWGQGGPAGNTIYF | TGCGCCAGCAGCTGGGGCCAGGGGGGACCGGCTGGAAACACCATATATTTT | TRBJ1-3 | . | TRBV5-1 | TRBD1
CASSESRTPLETQYF | TGTGCCAGCAGTGAATCTCGGACTCCCCTGGAGACCCAGTACTTC | TRBJ2-5 | . | TRBV6-1 | .